The subject of this entry is one TCR beta chain. Antigen: not known. Likely a read error: the CDR3 ends without its conserved phenylalanine or tryptophan. Previously described methods and listed TCR primers were used for bulk TCR libraries. TCRdb reprocessed the PCR reads with MiXCR, giving one entry per CDR3 protein. The table lists 490,000 or so distinct CDR3 sequences, approximately 25% of them singletons, with approximately 0.8% in the top ten. This entry is derived from a study of molecular identifiers for immune sequencing clone quantification. Naive CD8 T cells were FACS-sorted by CD8+CD4-CCR7+CD45RA+ markers. CDR3 length equals 14 residues. V trimming: 0 bases; J trimming: 5 bases; junction bases outside the gene matches: 3. The germline gives CDR1 SGHDT, CDR2 YYEEEE. Findings and limits, study-wide: Whereas naive cells kept under 1% of molecules in clones above 20 RNA copies, such clones held over 98% in effectors.

Sequencing was carried out using naive CD8+ T cells from blood, with Jurkat cell RNA spiked in. Noted subset: FACS-sorted CD8+CD4-CCR7+CD45RA+ naive T cells. This clonotype was sampled from a human donor in good health. Some libraries in this study had Jurkat cell RNA spiked in. This chain uses TRBV5-6 with TRBJ2-7; 9 bases agree with TRBD1. The CDR3 protein is CASSLGGQGHEQYI. Here the CDR3 DNA reads TGTGCCAGCAGCTTGGGGGGACAGGGCCACGAGCAGTACATC.